Sequencing of this TCR beta chain was carried out in a study of response to subunit inactivated influenza vaccine. There are a few counts of this clonotype. Antigen: not known. Study results and limitations: Authors suggested few new T cells are recruited by each seasonal influenza vaccination.

The V and J ends lost 1 base and 3 bases respectively, with 19 bases between them. Germline CDR1 reads MDHEN; CDR2 reads SYDVKM. CDR3 length: 18 residues. MiXCR, run by TCRdb on the RT-PCR reads, gives a single entry per CDR3 protein. The sample contains a few hundred thousand distinct CDR3 sequences, 9.5% to 12% of which appear only once. The V gene is TRBV28, the J gene TRBJ1-5; maybe TRBD1 (5 bases). This specimen was PBMCs from blood, taken about 6 weeks after vaccination. This clonotype was sampled from a man aged 45-65 years who received an inactivated influenza vaccine. The CDR3 spells CASSLFGWGLTNNQPQHF. The CDR3 bases are TGTGCCAGCAGTTTATTCGGGTGGGGACTTACCAACAATCAGCCCCAGCATTTT.